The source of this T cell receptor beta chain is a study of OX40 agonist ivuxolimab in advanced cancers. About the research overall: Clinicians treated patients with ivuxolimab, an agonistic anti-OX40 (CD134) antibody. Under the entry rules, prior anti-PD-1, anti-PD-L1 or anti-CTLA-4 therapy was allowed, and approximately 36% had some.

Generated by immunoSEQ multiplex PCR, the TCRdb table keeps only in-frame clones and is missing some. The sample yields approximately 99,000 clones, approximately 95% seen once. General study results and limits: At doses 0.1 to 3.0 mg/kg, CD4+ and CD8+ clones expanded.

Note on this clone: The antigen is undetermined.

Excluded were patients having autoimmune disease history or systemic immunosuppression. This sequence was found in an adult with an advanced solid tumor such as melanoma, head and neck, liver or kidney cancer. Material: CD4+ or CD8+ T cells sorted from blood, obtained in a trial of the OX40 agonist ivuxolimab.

The CDR3 sequence: CASSSVKANTEAFF. CDR3 sequence (DNA): TGTGCCAGCAGCTCGGTTAAGGCGAACACTGAAGCTTTCTTT. This chain connects TRBV13 to TRBJ1-1; D not resolved. CDR1 is PRHDT, CDR2 FYEKMQ, per germline (reference sequence). V gave up 4 bases and J gave up 1 base, with 10 bases separating them. The CDR3 extends over 14 amino acids.